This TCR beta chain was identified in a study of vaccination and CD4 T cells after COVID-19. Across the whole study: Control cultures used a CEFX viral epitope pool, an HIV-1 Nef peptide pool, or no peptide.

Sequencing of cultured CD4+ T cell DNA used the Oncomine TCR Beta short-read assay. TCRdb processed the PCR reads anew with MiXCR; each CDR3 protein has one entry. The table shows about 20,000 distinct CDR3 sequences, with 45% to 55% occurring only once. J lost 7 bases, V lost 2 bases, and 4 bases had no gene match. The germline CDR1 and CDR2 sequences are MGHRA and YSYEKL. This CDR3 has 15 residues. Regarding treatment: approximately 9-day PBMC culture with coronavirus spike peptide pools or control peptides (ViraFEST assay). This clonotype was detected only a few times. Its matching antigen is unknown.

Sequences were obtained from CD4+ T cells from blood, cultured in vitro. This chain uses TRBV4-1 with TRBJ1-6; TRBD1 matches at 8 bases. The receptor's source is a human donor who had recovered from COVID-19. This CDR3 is CASSQQTGVNSPLHF. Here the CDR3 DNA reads TGCGCCAGCAGCCAACAGACAGGGGTGAATTCACCCCTCCACTTT.